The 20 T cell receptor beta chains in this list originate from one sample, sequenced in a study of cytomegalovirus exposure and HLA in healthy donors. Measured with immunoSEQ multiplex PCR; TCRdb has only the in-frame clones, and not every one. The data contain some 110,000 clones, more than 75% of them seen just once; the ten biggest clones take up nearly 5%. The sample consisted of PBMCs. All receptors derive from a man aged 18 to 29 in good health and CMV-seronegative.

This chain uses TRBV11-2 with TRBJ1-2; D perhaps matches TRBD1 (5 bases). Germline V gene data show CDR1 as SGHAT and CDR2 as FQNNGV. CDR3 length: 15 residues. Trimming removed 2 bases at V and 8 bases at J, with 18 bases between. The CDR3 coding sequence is TGTGCCAGCAGCTTACCCTACAGGAGCGGGGGGGGCTACACCTTC. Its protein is CASSLPYRSGGGYTF.

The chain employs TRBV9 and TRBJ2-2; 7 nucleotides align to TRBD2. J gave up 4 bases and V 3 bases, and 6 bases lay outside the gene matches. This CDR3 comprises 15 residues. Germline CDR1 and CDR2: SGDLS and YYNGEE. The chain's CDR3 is CASSALGGGTGELFF. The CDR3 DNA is TGTGCCAGCAGCGCCCTGGGCGGGGGCACCGGGGAGCTGTTTTTT.

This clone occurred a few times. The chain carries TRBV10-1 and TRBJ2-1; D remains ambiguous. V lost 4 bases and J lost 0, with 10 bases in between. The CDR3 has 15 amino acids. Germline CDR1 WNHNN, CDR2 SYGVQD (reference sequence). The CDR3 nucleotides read TGCGCCAGCAGTGTATCCAAGAGCTCCTACAATGAGCAGTTCTTC. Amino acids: CASSVSKSSYNEQFF.

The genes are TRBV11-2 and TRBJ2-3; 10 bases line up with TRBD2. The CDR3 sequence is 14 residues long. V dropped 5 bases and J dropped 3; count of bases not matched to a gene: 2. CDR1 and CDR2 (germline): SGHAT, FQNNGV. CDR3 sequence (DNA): TGTGCCAGCAGCCTAGCGGGGGAGACAGATACGCAGTATTTT. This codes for CASSLAGETDTQYF.

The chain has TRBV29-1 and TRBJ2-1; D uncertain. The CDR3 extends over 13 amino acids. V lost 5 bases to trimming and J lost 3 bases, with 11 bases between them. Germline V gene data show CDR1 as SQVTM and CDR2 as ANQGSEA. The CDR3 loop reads CSVNQKNYNEQFF. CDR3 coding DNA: TGCAGCGTTAACCAGAAAAACTACAATGAGCAGTTCTTC.

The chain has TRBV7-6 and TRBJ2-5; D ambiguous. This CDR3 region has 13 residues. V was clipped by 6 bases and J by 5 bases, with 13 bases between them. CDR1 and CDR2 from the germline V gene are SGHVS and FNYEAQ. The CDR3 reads CASRRSVGETQYF. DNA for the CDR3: TGTGCCAGCAGACGGAGCGTTGGGGAGACCCAGTACTTC.

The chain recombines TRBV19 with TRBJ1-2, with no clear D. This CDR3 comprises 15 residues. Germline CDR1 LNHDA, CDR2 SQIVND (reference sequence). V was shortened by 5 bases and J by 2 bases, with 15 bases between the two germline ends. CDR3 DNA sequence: TGTGCCAGTAGTCCCGCAGCGGACTCCAACTATGGCTACACCTTC. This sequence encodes CASSPAADSNYGYTF. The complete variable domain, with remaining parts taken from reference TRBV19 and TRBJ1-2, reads DGGITQSPKYLFRKEGQNVTLSCEQNLNHDAMYWYRQDPGQGLRLIYYSQIVNDFQKGDIAEGYSVSREKKESFPLTVTSAQKNPTAFYLCASSPAADSNYGYTFGSGTRLTVV.

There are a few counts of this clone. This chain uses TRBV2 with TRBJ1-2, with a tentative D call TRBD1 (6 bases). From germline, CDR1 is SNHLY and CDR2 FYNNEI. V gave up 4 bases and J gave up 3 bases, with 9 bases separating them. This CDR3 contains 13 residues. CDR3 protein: CASSAAGDYGYTF. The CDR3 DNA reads TGTGCCAGCAGTGCCGCAGGGGACTATGGCTACACCTTC.

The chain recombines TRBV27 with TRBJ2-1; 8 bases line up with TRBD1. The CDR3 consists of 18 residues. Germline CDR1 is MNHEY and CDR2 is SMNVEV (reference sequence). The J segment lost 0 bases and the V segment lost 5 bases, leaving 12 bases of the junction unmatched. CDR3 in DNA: TGTGCCAGCAGTCCCCGGACAGGGAGCCTCCGCTCCTACAATGAGCAGTTCTTC. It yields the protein CASSPRTGSLRSYNEQFF.

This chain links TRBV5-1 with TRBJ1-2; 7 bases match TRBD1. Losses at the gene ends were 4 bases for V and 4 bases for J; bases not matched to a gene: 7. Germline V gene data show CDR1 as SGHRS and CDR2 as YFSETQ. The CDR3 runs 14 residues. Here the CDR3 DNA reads TGCGCCAGCAGCGTGGGACAGTCGGGCTATGGCTACACCTTC. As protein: CASSVGQSGYGYTF.

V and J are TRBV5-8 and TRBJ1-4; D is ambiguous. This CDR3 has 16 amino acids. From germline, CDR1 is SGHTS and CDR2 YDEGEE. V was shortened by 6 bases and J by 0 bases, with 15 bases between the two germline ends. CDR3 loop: CASTFIYRATNEKLFF. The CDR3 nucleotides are TGTGCCAGCACCTTCATTTATAGAGCAACTAATGAAAAACTGTTTTTT.

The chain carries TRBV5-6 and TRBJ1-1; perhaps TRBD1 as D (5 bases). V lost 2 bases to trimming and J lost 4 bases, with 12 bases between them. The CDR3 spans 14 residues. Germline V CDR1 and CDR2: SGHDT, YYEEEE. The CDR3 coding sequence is TGTGCCAGCAGCTTTCGGGGGAGGTCCACTGAAGCTTTCTTT. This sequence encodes CASSFRGRSTEAFF.

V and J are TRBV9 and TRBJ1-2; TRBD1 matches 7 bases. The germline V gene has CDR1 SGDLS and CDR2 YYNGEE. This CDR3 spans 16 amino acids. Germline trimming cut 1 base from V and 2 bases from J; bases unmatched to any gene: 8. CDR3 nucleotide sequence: TGTGCCAGCAGCGTAAAAACAGGGGATTTCAACTATGGCTACACCTTC. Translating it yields CASSVKTGDFNYGYTF.

The CDR3 loop reads CASSERLAGGRDEQFF. DNA for the CDR3: TGTGCCAGCAGCGAGAGACTAGCGGGGGGGAGGGATGAGCAGTTCTTC. The chain has TRBV9 and TRBJ2-1, with 14 bases that match TRBD2. Germline V gives CDR1 SGDLS, CDR2 YYNGEE. The CDR3 runs 16 residues. Trimming at V came to 3 bases and at J to 8 bases, leaving 7 bases not matched to a gene.

CDR3 DNA: TGTGCCAGCAGCAAAGGAACTACCAGCCTGCCTTATGGCTACACCTTC. Protein sequence: CASSKGTTSLPYGYTF. The V and J genes are TRBV21-1 and TRBJ1-2. TRBV21-1 has pseudogene status. This CDR3 comprises 16 residues.

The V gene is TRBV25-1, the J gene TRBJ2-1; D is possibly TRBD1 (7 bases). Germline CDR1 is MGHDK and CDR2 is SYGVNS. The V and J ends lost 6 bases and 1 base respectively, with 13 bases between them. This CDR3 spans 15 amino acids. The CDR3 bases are TGTGCCAGCAGCGCACAGGGGAGGTCCTACAATGAGCAGTTCTTC. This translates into CASSAQGRSYNEQFF.

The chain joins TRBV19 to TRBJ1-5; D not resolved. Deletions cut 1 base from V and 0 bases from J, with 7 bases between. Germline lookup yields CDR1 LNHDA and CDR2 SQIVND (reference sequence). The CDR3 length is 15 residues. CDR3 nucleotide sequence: TGTGCCAGTAGTATAGGGGCCTATAGCAATCAGCCCCAGCATTTT. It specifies CASSIGAYSNQPQHF.

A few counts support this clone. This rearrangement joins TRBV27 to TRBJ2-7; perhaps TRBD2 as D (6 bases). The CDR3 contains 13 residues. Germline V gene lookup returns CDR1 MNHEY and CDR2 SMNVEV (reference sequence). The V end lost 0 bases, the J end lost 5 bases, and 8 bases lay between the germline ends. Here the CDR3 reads CASSLSGRNEQYF. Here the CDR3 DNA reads TGTGCCAGCAGTTTATCGGGGAGGAACGAGCAGTACTTC.

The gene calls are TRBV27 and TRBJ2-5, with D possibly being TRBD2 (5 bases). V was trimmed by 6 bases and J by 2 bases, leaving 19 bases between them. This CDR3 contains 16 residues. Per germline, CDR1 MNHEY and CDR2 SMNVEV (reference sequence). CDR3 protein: CASSPTWLRGQETQYF. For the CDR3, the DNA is TGTGCCAGCAGCCCAACTTGGCTGAGAGGGCAAGAGACCCAGTACTTC.

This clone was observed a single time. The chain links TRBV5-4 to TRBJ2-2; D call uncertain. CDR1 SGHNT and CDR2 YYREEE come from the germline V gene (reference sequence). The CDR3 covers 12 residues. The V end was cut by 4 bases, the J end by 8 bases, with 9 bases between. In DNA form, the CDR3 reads TGTGCCAGCAGCAGGTTCAGGGGGGAGCTGTTTTTT. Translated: CASSRFRGELFF.